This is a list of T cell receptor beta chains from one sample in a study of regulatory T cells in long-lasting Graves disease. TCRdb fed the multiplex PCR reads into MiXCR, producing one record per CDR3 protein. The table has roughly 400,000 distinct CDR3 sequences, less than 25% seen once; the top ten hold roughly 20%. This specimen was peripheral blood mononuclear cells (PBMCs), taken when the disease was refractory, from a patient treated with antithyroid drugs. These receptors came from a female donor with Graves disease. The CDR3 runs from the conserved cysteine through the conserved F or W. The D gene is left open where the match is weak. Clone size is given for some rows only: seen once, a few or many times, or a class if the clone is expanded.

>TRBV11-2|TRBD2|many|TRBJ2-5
TGTGCCAGCAGCTTCTTAGCGGGAAACCAAGAGACCCAGTACTTC
CASSFLAGNQETQYF
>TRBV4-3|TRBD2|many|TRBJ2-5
TGCGCCAGCAGCCAAGTAGTACTAGCGGCCCGGCGTTTC
CASSQVVLAARRF
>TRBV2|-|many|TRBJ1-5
TGTGCCAGCAGTGAAGGGCAGGCTGCGGGTCAGCCCCAGCATTTT
CASSEGQAAGQPQHF
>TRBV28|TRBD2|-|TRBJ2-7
TGTGCCAGCAGTTCTCTAGCGGGCAAACCTCACTCCTACGAGCAGTACTTC
CASSSLAGKPHSYEQYF
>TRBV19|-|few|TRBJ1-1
TGTGCCAGTAGTCAAGGCAGGGTTGCTGAAGCTTTCTTT
CASSQGRVAEAFF
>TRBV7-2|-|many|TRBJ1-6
TGTGCCAGCAGCTTAGGGGTTGGGAAACCCCTCCACTTT
CASSLGVGKPLHF
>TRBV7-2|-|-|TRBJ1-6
TGTGCCAGCAGCCCTAGGGGAGGGAGCTCCTATAATTCACCCCTCCACTTT
CASSPRGGSSYNSPLHF
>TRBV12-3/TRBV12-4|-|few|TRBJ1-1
TGTGCCAGCTCACCACAACAGCAGAACACTGAAGCTTTCTTT
CASSPQQQNTEAFF
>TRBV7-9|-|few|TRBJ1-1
TGTGCCAGCAGCTTAGCGGTCTCTGGAGGCACTGAAGCTTTCTTT
CASSLAVSGGTEAFF
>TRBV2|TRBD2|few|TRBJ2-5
TGTGCCAGCAGCAGGGGCAGCGGGAGTTTGGAGACCCAGTACTTC
CASSRGSGSLETQYF
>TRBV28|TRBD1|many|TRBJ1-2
TGTGCCAGCAGTTCCCCATCCCCAACAGGGGCTAACTATGGCTACACCTTC
CASSSPSPTGANYGYTF
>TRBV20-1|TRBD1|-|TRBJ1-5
TGCAGTGCGAAATTGACAGGGATCAGCAATCAGCCCCAGCATTTT
CSAKLTGISNQPQHF
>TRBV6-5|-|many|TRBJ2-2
TGTGCCAGCAGTTACGGCATACACACCGGGGAGCTGTTTTTT
CASSYGIHTGELFF
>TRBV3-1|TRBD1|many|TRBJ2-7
TGTGCCAGCAGCCAGTGGGACAGGGGCGCCTACGAGCAGTACTTC
CASSQWDRGAYEQYF
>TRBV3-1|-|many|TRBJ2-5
TGTGCCAGCAGCCAAGATCCCACCGCGATCCAGTACTTC
CASSQDPTAIQYF
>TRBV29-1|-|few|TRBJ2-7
TGCAGCGTTTCCCCAGGATGGGGATCCCGCTACGAGCAGTACTTC
CSVSPGWGSRYEQYF
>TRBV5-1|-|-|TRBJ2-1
TGCGCCAGCAGTCGGGACATGCTAGGTGCGGGACCCAATGAGCAGTTCTTC
CASSRDMLGAGPNEQFF
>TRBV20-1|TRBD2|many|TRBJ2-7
TGCAGTGCCATACTAGCGGAAAAGTCCTACGAGCAGTACTTC
CSAILAEKSYEQYF
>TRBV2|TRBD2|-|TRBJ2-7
TGTGCCAGCGCGGGGGGACCACCCTCCTGGTCCTACGAGCAGTACTTC
CASAGGPPSWSYEQYF
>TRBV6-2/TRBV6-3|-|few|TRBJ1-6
TGTGCCAGCAAAGGGAATTCACCCCTCCACTTT
CASKGNSPLHF
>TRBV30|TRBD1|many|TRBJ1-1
TGTGCCTGGAGTATCCGACAGGGTAACACTGAAGCTTTCTTT
CAWSIRQGNTEAFF
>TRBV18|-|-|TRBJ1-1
TGTGCCAGCTCACCAAATCAGGTGAACACTGAAGCTTTCTTT
CASSPNQVNTEAFF
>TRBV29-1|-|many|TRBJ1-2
TGCAGCGTCGGCGGAATCTATGGCTACACCTTC
CSVGGIYGYTF
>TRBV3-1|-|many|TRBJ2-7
TGTGCCAGCAGCCCTACAGCACAGGGTGAGCAGTACTTC
CASSPTAQGEQYF
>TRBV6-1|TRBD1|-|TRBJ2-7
TGTGCCAGCAGGAGTGACAGGGTTCGCGACGAGCAGTACTTC
CASRSDRVRDEQYF
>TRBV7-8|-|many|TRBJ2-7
TGTGCCAGCAGCCCCGACACTTCCTACGAGCAGTACTTC
CASSPDTSYEQYF
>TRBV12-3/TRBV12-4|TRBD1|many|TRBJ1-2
TGTGCCAGCAGTTTAACCAGGGGGCGAATGGGTGGCTACACCTTC
CASSLTRGRMGGYTF
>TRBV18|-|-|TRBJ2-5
TGTGCCAGCTCAGCGTCCAGGGGTACATCAGAGACCCAGTACTTC
CASSASRGTSETQYF
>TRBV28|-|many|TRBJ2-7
TGTGCCAGCAGTGAGACAGGCCAACCCTACGAGCAGTACTTC
CASSETGQPYEQYF
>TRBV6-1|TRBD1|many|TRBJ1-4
TGTGCCAGCAAGACAGGGAATGGGGAGTCGGAAAAACTGTTTTTT
CASKTGNGESEKLFF
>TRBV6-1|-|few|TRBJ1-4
TGTGCCAGCGGAGGAGCAACTAATGAAAAACTGTTTTTT
CASGGATNEKLFF
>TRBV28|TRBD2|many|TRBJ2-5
TGTGCCAGCCCTCAGCGGGGGGGGCGGGAGACCCAGTACTTC
CASPQRGGRETQYF
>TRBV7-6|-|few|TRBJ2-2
TGTGCCAGCAGCCCCTCAGCCACCGGGGAGCTGTTTTTT
CASSPSATGELFF
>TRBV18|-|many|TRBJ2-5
TGTGCCAGCTCACTACTAAGCGGGCAGGGTGGAGAGACCCAGTACTTC
CASSLLSGQGGETQYF
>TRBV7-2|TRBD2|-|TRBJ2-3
TGTGCCAGCATCATAGCGGGAGAAACCACAGATACGCAGTATTTT
CASIIAGETTDTQYF
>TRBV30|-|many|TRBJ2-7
TGTGCCTGGAGGGGCAACTACGAGCAGTACTTC
CAWRGNYEQYF
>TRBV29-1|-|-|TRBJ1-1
TGCAGCGCCTCACGTGCGCAGGGACTGAACACTGAAGCTTTCTTT
CSASRAQGLNTEAFF
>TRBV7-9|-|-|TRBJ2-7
TGTGCCAGCAGCCAACCCCCCGAGCAGTACTTC
CASSQPPEQYF
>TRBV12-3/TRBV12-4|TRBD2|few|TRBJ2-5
TGTGCCAGCAGTTCAAATGGACTAGCCCGGGAGACCCAGTACTTC
CASSSNGLARETQYF
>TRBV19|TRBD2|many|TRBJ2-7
TGTGCCAGTAGCGGGACTAGCAACTCCTACGAGCAGTACTTC
CASSGTSNSYEQYF
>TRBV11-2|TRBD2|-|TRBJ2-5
TGTGCCAGCAGCCGCGGGACTATTAAATGGGGCCAAGGGACCCAGTACTTC
CASSRGTIKWGQGTQYF
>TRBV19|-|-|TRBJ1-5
TGTGCCAGTAGTGTCTCATATGCTGGAGGGCGGCAGCCCCAGCATTTT
CASSVSYAGGRQPQHF
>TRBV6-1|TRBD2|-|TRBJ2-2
TGTGCCAGCGAAGCGGGACTGAACACCGGGGAGCTGTTTTTT
CASEAGLNTGELFF
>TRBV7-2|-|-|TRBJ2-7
TGTGCCAGCAGCTTAGCATGGGGCGAGCAGTACTTC
CASSLAWGEQYF
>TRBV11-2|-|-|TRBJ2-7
TGTGCCAGCATGGGAAACGACGGAACCTACGAGCAGTACTTC
CASMGNDGTYEQYF
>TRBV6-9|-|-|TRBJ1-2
TGTGCCAGCAGTTATCATTGGGGTGCAGGGGAAGGCTACACCTTC
CASSYHWGAGEGYTF
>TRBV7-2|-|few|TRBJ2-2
TGTGCCAGCAGCACCGCGAGGGGGGGGAACTCGGCCGGGGAGCTGTTTTTT
CASSTARGGNSAGELFF
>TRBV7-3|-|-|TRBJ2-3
TGTGCCAGCAGCTTAACGCCGTTTACAGATACGCAGTATTTT
CASSLTPFTDTQYF
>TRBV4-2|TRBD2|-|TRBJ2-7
TGTGCCAGCAGCCAAGATGGGTTAGCGGGAATGCAGTACGAGCAGTACTTC
CASSQDGLAGMQYEQYF
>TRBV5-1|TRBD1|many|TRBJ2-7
TGCGCCAGCAGCTGGACAGGGATGTACGAGCAGTACTTC
CASSWTGMYEQYF
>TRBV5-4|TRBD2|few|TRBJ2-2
TGTGCCAGCAGCTTGCCCCTAGCGGGAACGAACACCGGGGAGCTGTTTTTT
CASSLPLAGTNTGELFF
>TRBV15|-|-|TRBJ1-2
TGTGCCACCAGCAGAGAAGGGAACAGTGACTATGGCTACACCTTC
CATSREGNSDYGYTF